This TCR beta chain was obtained from a study of cytomegalovirus exposure and HLA in healthy donors. General study points: The classifier, whose performance was assessed in both the original and validation cohorts, reportedly diagnosed cytomegalovirus status with high specificity and sensitivity. The study put about 180 TCR beta chains on its list as cytomegalovirus-associated.

TCRdb keeps only in-frame clones here, not all; method: immunoSEQ multiplex PCR. The table has roughly 120,000 clones, approximately 85% seen once. The CDR3 is 14 residues long. Germline V gene sequence: CDR1 SNHLY, CDR2 FYNNEI. V lost 10 bases to trimming and J lost 3 bases; unmatched junction nucleotides: 9. As concerns this clone: As yet, its antigen is unknown.

The V call is TRBV2, the J call TRBJ1-1; 9 bases are a match to TRBD1. Sequencing was carried out using PBMCs. The receptor was isolated from a man aged 18 to 29 in good health and CMV-seronegative. The DNA of the CDR3 is TGTGCCAACCAACAGGGGGCGCGTTACACTGAAGCTTTCTTT. Protein product: CANQQGARYTEAFF.